This T cell receptor (beta chain) was recovered during a study of vaccination and CD4 T cells after COVID-19. Study details: Timing of post-vaccine sample collection was a median about 70 days after dose two, with a range of 14 to 241. The stimulus for the cells was overlapping spike peptides derived from SARS-CoV-2, HCoV-NL63, HCoV-OC43 and HCoV-229E. Regarding the study as a whole: Looking at convalescent patients, 304 of their 307 vaccine-specific clones were spike mono-reactive.

This clonotype was seen a handful of times. The antigen remains unidentified. The treatment here: roughly nine-day PBMC culture with coronavirus spike peptide pools or control peptides (ViraFEST assay). Peptide-pool expansion of antigen-specific T cells preceded TCR sequencing in ViraFEST. Trimming left V 0 bases short and J 4 bases short, with 10 bases between. The CDR3 has 15 amino acids. CDR1 MNHEY and CDR2 SMNVEV come from the germline V gene (reference sequence). Cultured CD4+ T cell DNA underwent sequencing with the Oncomine TCR Beta short-read assay. Each CDR3 protein gets one entry after TCRdb re-called the PCR reads with MiXCR. In the table there are about 11,000 distinct CDR3 sequences, approximately 69% of which are singletons.

The rearrangement uses TRBV27 and TRBJ1-5; D is undetermined. The source of this sequence is a human donor who had recovered from COVID-19. The source material was CD4+ T cells from blood, cultured in vitro. CDR3 in amino acids: CASSLSRSENQPQHF. Here the CDR3 DNA reads TGTGCCAGCAGTTTATCGAGGTCGGAAAATCAGCCCCAGCATTTT.